The 11 T cell receptor beta chains given below trace back to one sample, sequenced in a study of T cell clonality in common variable immunodeficiency. Measured with immunoSEQ multiplex PCR; TCRdb has only the in-frame clones, and not every one. This set yields 30,000 to 40,000 clones and no singletons; the top ten hold around 3%. Sequencing was done on a sample of peripheral blood mononuclear cells. Receptors were obtained from a person aged 18-69 years in good health.

Many counts were recorded for this clone. The read terminates 3 residues before the CDR3 end, so the remaining end is supplied by the germline J gene. The chain has TRBV5-4 and TRBJ2-1; TRBD2 matches 9 bases. The CDR3 runs to 15 residues. With 1 base clipped from V and 3 bases from J, the junction kept 2 bases outside the gene matches. The germline V gene encodes CDR1 SGHNT and CDR2 YYREEE (reference sequence). The CDR3 spells CASSLNSGSYNEQFF. CDR3 DNA (partial): TGTGCCAGCAGCTTGAATAGCGGGAGCTACAATGAG.

This clone was observed at least ten times. Here the CDR3 reads CASRTKHGNYGYTF. The covered CDR3 bases are TGTGCCAGCAGAACCAAGCATGGTAACTATGGC. The genes are TRBV12-3 or TRBV12-4 and TRBJ1-2; D gene uncertain. The observed sequence ends 3 residues before the CDR3 terminus, with the missing tail filled in from the germline J gene. This CDR3 comprises 14 residues. Trimming shortened V by 6 bases and J by 1 base, and 12 bases separated the two germline ends.

This clone came up a few times. From the germline J gene comes the end of the CDR3, since the read stops 3 residues before it. This chain joins TRBV7-9 and TRBJ1-1, with D maybe TRBD1 (6 bases). V was pared by 5 bases and J by 3 bases, with 16 bases between. Germline assignment: CDR1 SEHNR and CDR2 FQNEAQ (reference sequence). The CDR3 has 15 amino acids. The covered CDR3 bases are TGTGCCAGCAGCCAACCAGGACAGAGCTACACTGAA. This gives the protein CASSQPGQSYTE. In full, the CDR3 reads CASSQPGQSYTEAFF.

There are many counts of this clone. Sequencing ends 3 residues short of the CDR3 end; the germline J gene provides the rest. The chain links TRBV5-3 to TRBJ2-7, with 7 bases fitting TRBD2. TRBV5-3 is recorded as an ORF, its role being uncertain. Trimming at V came to 5 bases and at J to 0 bases, leaving 11 bases not matched to a gene. This CDR3 has 16 amino acids. CDR3: CARRRGALAVSYEQYF. The sequenced CDR3 bases are TGTGCCAGAAGGCGTGGGGCCCTAGCGGTCTCCTACGAG.

This clone was seen many times. The DNA ends 3 residues before the CDR3 does, and the rest of the CDR3 is filled in from the germline J gene. The genes are TRBV20-1 and TRBJ1-2; D uncertain. V dropped 3 bases and J dropped 3 bases, with 11 bases sitting between them. The CDR3 contains 13 residues. The V gene's germline CDR1 is DFQATT and CDR2 SNEGSKA (reference sequence). The sequenced CDR3 bases are TGCAGTGCTAGGGGCTCCTGGGACTATGGC. Translated, it gives CSARGSWDYG. The entire CDR3 sequence reads CSARGSWDYGYTF.

The table lists this clone with many counts. Read coverage stops 3 residues before the CDR3 terminus; the germline J gene supplies the remainder. This chain links TRBV2 with TRBJ2-7; D may be TRBD2 (6 bases). V lost 9 bases and J 0 bases, leaving 18 bases between the germline ends. Germline CDR1 and CDR2: SNHLY and FYNNEI. This CDR3 contains 15 residues. The DNA read from the CDR3 is TGTGCCAGTGTAGTGAGCGGGCAGACCTCCTACGAG. Translated, it gives CASVVSGQTSYE. The whole CDR3 region reads CASVVSGQTSYEQYF.

This clone was counted many times. The CDR3: CASTRDREREGTSEQFF. CDR3 bases read: TGTGCCAGCACCCGGGACAGGGAAAGAGAGGGGACAAGTGAG. The chain links TRBV12-3 or TRBV12-4 to TRBJ2-1, with 9 bases lining up with TRBD1. The read ends 3 residues before the CDR3 terminus; that terminus is restored from the germline J gene. The V segment lost 7 bases and the J segment 9 bases; nucleotides outside the gene matches: 19. The CDR3 is made up of 17 amino acids.

About this clone: With the read ending 3 residues before the CDR3 end, the germline J gene is used to fill in that end. The chain is built from TRBV18 and TRBJ2-1; 12 bases map to TRBD2. Per germline, CDR1 KGHSH and CDR2 LQKENI. After removal of 6 bases from V and 5 bases from J, the junction contained 11 bases not matched to a gene. The length of the CDR3 is 17 residues. CDR3 bases read: TGTGCCAGCTCCTGGACCGTGACTAGCGGGAGTAACAATGAG. This codes for CASSWTVTSGSNNE. The entire CDR3 sequence reads CASSWTVTSGSNNEQFF.

This clone appeared many times. The CDR3 goes on 3 residues after the read ends, and that part is filled in from the germline J gene. The chain recombines TRBV19 with TRBJ1-5, with D possibly TRBD1 on 5 matching bases. From germline, CDR1 is LNHDA and CDR2 SQIVND (reference sequence). Trimming cost V 0 bases and J 5 bases, with 11 bases left between them. CDR3 size: 15 residues. CDR3 protein: CASSIDVWGDQPQHF. Incomplete CDR3 DNA: TGTGCCAGTAGTATAGATGTGTGGGGGGATCAGCCC.

The sample holds many counts of this clone. The read falls 3 residues short of the CDR3 end, and the missing part is taken from the germline J gene. This rearrangement joins TRBV11-2 to TRBJ2-1; 9 nucleotides align to TRBD1. The CDR3 extends over 15 amino acids. CDR1 SGHAT and CDR2 FQNNGV come from the germline V gene. The V segment lost 3 bases and the J segment 6 bases; nucleotides outside the gene matches: 6. The DNA read from the CDR3 is TGTGCCAGCAGCTTCACCGGGACAGGGAGCAATGAG. Amino acids: CASSFTGTGSNE. The full-length CDR3 reads as CASSFTGTGSNEQFF.

A remark on this clone: This could be a read error, since a much larger clone is one nucleotide away. The CDR3 spells CASSRQGHSPLHF. CDR3 DNA (partial): TGTGCCAGTTCTAGACAGGGACATTCACCC. The chain recombines TRBV19 with TRBJ1-6; 7 bases match TRBD1. The read halts 3 residues ahead of the CDR3 end, with the missing end drawn from the germline J gene. Trimming removed 8 bases from V and 8 bases from J; junction bases left unmatched: 6. This CDR3 region has 13 residues. Germline CDR1 is LNHDA and CDR2 is SQIVND (reference sequence).